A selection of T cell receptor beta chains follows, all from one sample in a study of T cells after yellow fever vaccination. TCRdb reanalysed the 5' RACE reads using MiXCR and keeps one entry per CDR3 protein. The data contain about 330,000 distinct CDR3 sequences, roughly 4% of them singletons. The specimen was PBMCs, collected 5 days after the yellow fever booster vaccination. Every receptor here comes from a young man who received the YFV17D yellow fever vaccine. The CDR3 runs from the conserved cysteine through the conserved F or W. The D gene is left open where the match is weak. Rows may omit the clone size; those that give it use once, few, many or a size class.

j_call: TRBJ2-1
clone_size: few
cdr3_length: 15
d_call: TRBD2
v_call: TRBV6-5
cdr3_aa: CASRTSGGAYNEQFF
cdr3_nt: TGTGCCAGCAGAACTAGCGGGGGGGCATACAATGAGCAGTTCTTC

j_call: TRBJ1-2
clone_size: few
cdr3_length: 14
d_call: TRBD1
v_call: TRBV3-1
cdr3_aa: CASSTGGAGYGYTF
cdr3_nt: TGTGCCAGCAGTACAGGGGGCGCCGGCTATGGCTACACCTTC

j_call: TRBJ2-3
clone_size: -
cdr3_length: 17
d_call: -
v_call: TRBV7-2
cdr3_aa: CASSKEGMSVSTDTQYF
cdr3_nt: TGTGCCAGCAGCAAAGAGGGGATGAGTGTAAGCACAGATACGCAGTATTTT

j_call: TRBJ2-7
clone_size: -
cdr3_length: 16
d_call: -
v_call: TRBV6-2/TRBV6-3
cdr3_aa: CASSYSNAGSSYEQYF
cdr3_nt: TGTGCCAGCAGTTACTCGAATGCAGGAAGCTCCTACGAGCAGTACTTC

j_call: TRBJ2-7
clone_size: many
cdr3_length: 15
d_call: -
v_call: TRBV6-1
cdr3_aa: CASSEAPGVRYEQYF
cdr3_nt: TGTGCCAGCAGTGAAGCGCCAGGTGTTCGCTACGAGCAGTACTTC

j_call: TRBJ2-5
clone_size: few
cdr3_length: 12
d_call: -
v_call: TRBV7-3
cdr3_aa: CASSLYGETQYF
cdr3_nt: TGTGCCAGCAGCTTATACGGGGAGACCCAGTACTTC

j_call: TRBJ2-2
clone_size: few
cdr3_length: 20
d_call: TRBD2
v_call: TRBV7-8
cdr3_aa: CASSPGWGTSGGHTYGELFF
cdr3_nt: TGTGCCAGCAGCCCCGGGTGGGGGACTAGCGGGGGCCACACGTACGGGGAGCTGTTTTTT

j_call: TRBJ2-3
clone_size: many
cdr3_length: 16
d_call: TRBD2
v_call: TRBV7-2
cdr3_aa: CASSSTSGGASDTQYF
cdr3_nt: TGTGCCAGCAGCTCTACTAGCGGGGGGGCCTCAGATACGCAGTATTTT

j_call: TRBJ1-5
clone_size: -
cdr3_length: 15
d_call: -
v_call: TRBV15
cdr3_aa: CATSRVSYSNQPQHF
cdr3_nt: TGTGCCACCAGCAGAGTCAGTTATAGCAATCAGCCCCAGCATTTT

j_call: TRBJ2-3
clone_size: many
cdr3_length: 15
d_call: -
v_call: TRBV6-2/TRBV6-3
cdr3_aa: CASSRGQTNTDTQYF
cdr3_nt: TGTGCCAGCAGTCGGGGGCAAACCAATACAGATACGCAGTATTTT

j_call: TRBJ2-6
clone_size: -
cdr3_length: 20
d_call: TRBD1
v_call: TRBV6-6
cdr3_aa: CASSYWASTGVSSGANVLTF
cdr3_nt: TGTGCCAGCAGTTACTGGGCCTCCACAGGGGTCAGCTCTGGGGCCAACGTCCTGACTTTC

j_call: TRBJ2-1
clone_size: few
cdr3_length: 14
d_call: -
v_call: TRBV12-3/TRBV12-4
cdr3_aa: CASSFTSKGDEQFF
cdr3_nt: TGTGCCAGCAGTTTTACTTCGAAGGGAGATGAGCAGTTCTTC

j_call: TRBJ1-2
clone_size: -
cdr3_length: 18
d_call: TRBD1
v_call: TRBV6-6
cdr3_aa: CASSPPRTGAKFNYGYTF
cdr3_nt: TGTGCCAGCAGTCCCCCGCGGACAGGGGCTAAATTTAACTATGGCTACACCTTC

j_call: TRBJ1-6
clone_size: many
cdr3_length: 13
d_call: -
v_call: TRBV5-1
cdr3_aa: CASSSTENSPLHF
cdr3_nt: TGCGCCAGCAGCTCGACAGAGAATTCACCCCTCCACTTT

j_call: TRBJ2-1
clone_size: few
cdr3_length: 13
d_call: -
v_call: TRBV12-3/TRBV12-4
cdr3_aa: CASHLTADNEQFF
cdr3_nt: TGTGCCAGCCACCTTACGGCAGACAATGAGCAGTTCTTC

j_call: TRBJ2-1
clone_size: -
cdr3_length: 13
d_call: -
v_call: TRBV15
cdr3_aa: CATSRRRHNEQFF
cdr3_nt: TGTGCCACCAGTAGACGACGGCATAATGAGCAGTTCTTC

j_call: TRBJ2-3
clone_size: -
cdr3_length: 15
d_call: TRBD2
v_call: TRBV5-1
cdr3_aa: CASSLEVSGGILQYF
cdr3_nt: TGCGCCAGCAGCTTGGAGGTTAGCGGGGGCATCCTCCAGTATTTT

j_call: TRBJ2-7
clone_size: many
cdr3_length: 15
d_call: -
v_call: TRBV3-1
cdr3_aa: CASSDGTPGTGEQYF
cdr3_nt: TGTGCCAGCAGTGACGGGACCCCCGGGACGGGGGAGCAGTACTTC

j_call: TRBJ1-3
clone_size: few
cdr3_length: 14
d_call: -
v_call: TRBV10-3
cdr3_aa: CAIRQRDPRNTIYF
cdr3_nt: TGTGCCATCAGACAGCGGGATCCGAGAAACACCATATATTTT

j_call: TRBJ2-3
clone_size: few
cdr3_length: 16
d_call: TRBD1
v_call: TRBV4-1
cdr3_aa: CASSLRQGVVTDTQYF
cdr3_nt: TGCGCCAGCAGCCTAAGACAGGGAGTAGTCACAGATACGCAGTATTTT

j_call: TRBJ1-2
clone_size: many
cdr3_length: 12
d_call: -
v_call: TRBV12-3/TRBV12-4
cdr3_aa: CASRGGSYGYTF
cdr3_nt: TGTGCCAGCAGAGGGGGAAGCTATGGCTACACCTTC

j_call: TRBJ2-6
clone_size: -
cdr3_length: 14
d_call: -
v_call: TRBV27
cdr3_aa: CASSKGRGANVLTF
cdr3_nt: TGTGCCAGCAGTAAGGGCCGCGGGGCCAACGTCCTGACTTTC

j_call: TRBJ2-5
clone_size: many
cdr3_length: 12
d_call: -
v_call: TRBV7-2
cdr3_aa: CASSFQDRPQYF
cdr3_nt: TGTGCCAGCAGCTTTCAAGACAGACCCCAGTACTTC

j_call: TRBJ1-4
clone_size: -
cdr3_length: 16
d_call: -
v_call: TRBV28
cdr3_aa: CASSFMGSSKREKLFF
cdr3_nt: TGTGCCAGCAGTTTTATGGGGAGCTCCAAGAGGGAAAAACTGTTTTTT

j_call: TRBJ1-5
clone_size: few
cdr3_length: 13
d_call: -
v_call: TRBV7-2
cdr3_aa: CASSSENLQPQHF
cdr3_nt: TGTGCCAGCAGCTCTGAGAATCTTCAGCCCCAGCATTTT

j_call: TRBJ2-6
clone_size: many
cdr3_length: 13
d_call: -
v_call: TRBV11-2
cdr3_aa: CASRFSGANVLTF
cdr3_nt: TGTGCCAGCCGCTTCTCTGGGGCCAACGTCCTGACTTTC

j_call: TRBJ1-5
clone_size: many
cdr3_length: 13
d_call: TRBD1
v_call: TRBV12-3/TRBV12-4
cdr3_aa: CASSLRQGQPQHF
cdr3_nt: TGTGCCAGCAGTTTAAGACAGGGTCAGCCCCAGCATTTT